The subject of this entry is one T cell receptor beta chain. Germline CDR1 reads MGHRA; CDR2 reads YSYEKL. This CDR3 is 14 amino acids long. J was trimmed by 1 base and V by 1 base; bases with no gene match: 0. TCRdb's table, derived via immunoSEQ multiplex PCR, lists solely in-frame clones and lacks some. The sample records more than 150,000 clones, roughly 80% being singletons. Living in about two dozen US areas, the participants were between roughly 18 and 89 years of age. Participant reports of clinical history set cohort assignment. This record comes from a study of blood T cell repertoires in COVID-19. As for the study in general: Whether acute or convalescent, the COVID-19 samples came from the United States, Italy and Spain.

The sequence derives from a man between 50 and 59 years old who had recovered from COVID-19. The V gene is TRBV4-1, the J gene TRBJ2-7; 8 bases agree with TRBD1. Material: PBMCs or T cells enriched from blood (not recorded which). This CDR3 is CASSQGQGSYEQYF. For the CDR3, the DNA is TGCGCCAGCAGCCAAGGACAGGGGTCCTACGAGCAGTACTTC.